Presented here are 30 T cell receptor beta chains from one specimen sequenced in a study of blood T cell repertoires in COVID-19. Sequenced by immunoSEQ multiplex PCR; TCRdb stores in-frame clones only, minus some. The profile shows 300,000 or so clones, about 87% of them singletons. Sequenced material: peripheral blood. The source of these receptors is a man between 65 and 85 years old with acute or convalescent COVID-19.

CDR3 DNA sequence: TGTGCCAGCAGTTTCATGATTAGCGGGAGCCGGGAGCTGTTTTTT. This translates into CASSFMISGSRELFF. The chain employs TRBV28 and TRBJ2-2; 9 nucleotides line up with TRBD2. Germline assignment: CDR1 MDHEN and CDR2 SYDVKM. This CDR3 is built from 15 residues. V shed 3 bases and J 9 bases; nucleotides not matched to a gene: 8.

This clone was counted a few times. This rearrangement joins TRBV5-5 to TRBJ1-2; D call uncertain. The CDR3 runs 13 residues. The V gene's germline CDR1 is SGHKS and CDR2 YYEKEE (reference sequence). Trimming removed 4 bases from V and 2 bases from J, with 9 bases in between. The CDR3: CASSRVENYGYTF. The CDR3 bases are TGTGCCAGCAGCCGGGTAGAGAACTATGGCTACACCTTC. Using reference TRBV5-5 and TRBJ1-2 for the parts outside the CDR3, the full variable domain is DAGVTQSPTHLIKTRGQQVTLRCSPISGHKSVSWYQQVLGQGPQFIFQYYEKEERGRGNFPDRFSARQFPNYSSELNVNALLLGDSALYLCASSRVENYGYTFGSGTRLTVV.

The chain has TRBV5-1 and TRBJ2-3; 8 bases are shared with TRBD2. This CDR3 contains 16 residues. Unmatched junction bases numbered 6, after V lost 1 base and J lost 2 bases. The germline V gene has CDR1 SGHRS and CDR2 YFSETQ. CDR3 amino acids: CASSLRNSGNTDTQYF. CDR3 DNA sequence: TGCGCCAGCAGCTTGAGGAATAGCGGGAACACAGATACGCAGTATTTT.

This clone appeared a single time. The V gene is TRBV27, the J gene TRBJ2-7, with 12 positions matching TRBD2. The CDR3 consists of 16 residues. Looked up from germline, CDR1 is MNHEY and CDR2 is SMNVEV (reference sequence). With 6 bases clipped from V and 3 bases from J, the junction kept 9 bases outside the gene matches. The DNA for the CDR3 is TGTGCCAGCAGGGGACTAGCGGGCATACCCTACTACGAGCAGTACTTC. Translating gives CASRGLAGIPYYEQYF.

This rearrangement joins TRBV18 to TRBJ2-4, with TRBD2 identical over 7 bases. Germline-derived CDR1 and CDR2 are KGHSH and LQKENI. This CDR3 contains 17 residues. After removal of 4 bases from V and 3 bases from J, the junction contained 12 bases not matched to a gene. The CDR3 coding sequence is TGTGCCAGCTCACGTCTAAATGCGGGAGAGGTCAAAAACATTCAGTACTTC. Translating it yields CASSRLNAGEVKNIQYF.

This chain links TRBV18 with TRBJ1-3; 8 nucleotides agree with TRBD1. Germline trimming cut 3 bases from V and 2 bases from J; bases unmatched to any gene: 6. The CDR3 extends over 16 amino acids. Germline V gives CDR1 KGHSH, CDR2 LQKENI. The CDR3 DNA reads as TGTGCCAGCTCACCCTCACTACAGGGGGCTGGAAACACCATATATTTT. Its translation is CASSPSLQGAGNTIYF.

The chain has TRBV4-1 and TRBJ2-5; TRBD1 agrees at 9 bases. The CDR3 is made up of 15 amino acids. Germline V CDR1 and CDR2: MGHRA, YSYEKL. Trimming cost V 1 base and J 5 bases; bases outside gene matches: 5. The CDR3 sequence: CASSQGDRAFETQYF. The CDR3 DNA reads TGCGCCAGCAGCCAAGGGGACAGGGCGTTCGAGACCCAGTACTTC.

The rearrangement joins TRBV12-3 or TRBV12-4 to TRBJ2-1; D unresolved. The V end was cut by 0 bases, the J end by 12 bases, with 12 bases between. The CDR3 is 13 amino acids. The CDR3 nucleotides are TGTGCCAGCAGTTTAGCCACGACTGGATTGCAGTTCTTC. Its protein is CASSLATTGLQFF.

The rearrangement joins TRBV29-1 to TRBJ2-3; 12 bases agree with TRBD1. CDR1 is SQVTM and CDR2 is ANQGSEA in the germline V gene. J was trimmed by 4 bases and V by 5 bases; bases with no gene match: 10. The CDR3 is 16 residues long. CDR3 DNA: TGCAGCGTTCCTCCGACCGGGACAGGGGGCGCAGATACGCAGTATTTT. It yields the protein CSVPPTGTGGADTQYF.

The V and J genes are TRBV5-1 and TRBJ1-2; TRBD1 agrees at 7 bases. The CDR3 loop spans 13 amino acids. Germline V gene data show CDR1 as SGHRS and CDR2 as YFSETQ. With V trimmed by 5 bases and J by 4 bases, 5 bases remained unmatched. Written as DNA, the CDR3 is TGCGCCAGCAGGCGGGACAGTGGCTATGGCTACACCTTC. Translating it yields CASRRDSGYGYTF.

Details on this clone: A much more abundant neighbour one base away suggests this may be a read error. The chain links TRBV7-2 to TRBJ2-3; 11 nucleotides align to TRBD2. The junction had 3 bases not matched to a gene; V was cut back by 6 bases and J by 1 base. The CDR3 runs to 15 residues. Looked up from germline, CDR1 is SGHTA and CDR2 is FQGNSA. The DNA for the CDR3 is TGTGCCAGCAGTAAACTAGCGGGGGGCACAGATACGCAGTATTTT. As protein: CASSKLAGGTDTQYF.

The chain uses TRBV28 and TRBJ2-3; 9 bases are shared with TRBD2. Germline V lookup: CDR1 MDHEN, CDR2 SYDVKM. With V trimmed by 6 bases and J by 10 bases, 14 bases remained unmatched. The CDR3 is 15 residues long. The CDR3 DNA sequence: TGTGCCAGCAGCCGCCACCTAGCGGGGTTCAAGGCGCAGTATTTT. As protein: CASSRHLAGFKAQYF.

Remarks on this clone: The sample carries other DNA sequences with the same CDR3. The J gene is TRBJ2-7, the V gene TRBV3-1 (or the pseudogene TRBV3-2), with 9 bases matching TRBD1. Germline lookup yields CDR1 LGHDT and CDR2 YNNKEL (reference sequence). Losses at the gene ends were 5 bases for V and 1 base for J; bases not matched to a gene: 3. The CDR3 consists of 14 residues. The CDR3 coding sequence is TGTGCCAGCAGCTCCGGGACAGGGTCCTACGAGCAGTACTTC. Translating gives CASSSGTGSYEQYF.

The V and J genes are TRBV5-8 and TRBJ2-1; 8 bases fit TRBD2. Germline V gives CDR1 SGHTS, CDR2 YDEGEE. The V and J ends lost 2 bases and 3 bases, in that order; junction bases with no gene match: 4. This CDR3 contains 15 residues. CDR3 sequence (DNA): TGTGCCAGCAGCTTAGCGGGGGAGTTCTACAATGAGCAGTTCTTC. This encodes CASSLAGEFYNEQFF.

J is TRBJ2-1 and V is TRBV24-1, with 11 nucleotides matching TRBD2. Germline V gives CDR1 KGHDR, CDR2 SFDVKD. The CDR3 totals 17 residues. V lost 4 bases, J lost 7 bases, and 11 bases stayed unmatched. The CDR3 nucleotides read TGTGCCACCAGTGACCCCCCGGGACTAGCGGAAGGGAATGAGCAGTTCTTC. Translation gives CATSDPPGLAEGNEQFF.

The chain uses TRBV5-1 and TRBJ1-2; D is unclear. The germline V gene encodes CDR1 SGHRS and CDR2 YFSETQ. The CDR3 contains 15 residues. The V end lost 4 bases, the J end lost 2 bases, and 15 bases lay between the germline ends. This CDR3 is CASSLDLTPNYGYTF. For the CDR3, the DNA is TGCGCCAGCAGCCTAGACCTAACCCCGAACTATGGCTACACCTTC.

This chain links TRBV6-2 or TRBV6-3 with TRBJ2-7; TRBD2 agrees at 12 bases. This CDR3 spans 16 amino acids. Per germline, CDR1 MNHEY and CDR2 SVGEGT. The V gene end was trimmed by 5 bases and the J gene end by 1 base; junction bases not matched to a gene: 6. CDR3: CASSGITSGRSYEQYF. DNA for the CDR3: TGTGCCAGCAGTGGAATTACTAGCGGGAGGTCCTACGAGCAGTACTTC.

This sequence joins TRBV4-3 and TRBJ2-2; D is unclear. The CDR3 extends over 12 amino acids. The germline V gene encodes CDR1 LGHNA and CDR2 YSLEER. V dropped 4 bases and J dropped 8 bases, with 8 bases sitting between them. The CDR3 bases are TGCGCCAGCAGCCTTTCCCCGGGGGAGCTGTTTTTT. This codes for CASSLSPGELFF.

The J gene is TRBJ1-4, the V gene TRBV28; 7 nucleotides line up with TRBD1. CDR1 and CDR2 from the germline V gene are MDHEN and SYDVKM. With V trimmed by 5 bases and J by 5 bases, 11 bases remained unmatched. The CDR3 consists of 16 residues. The CDR3 loop reads CASSPNPTGQNEKLFF. The CDR3, as DNA: TGTGCCAGCAGTCCCAACCCGACAGGGCAGAATGAAAAACTGTTTTTT. The complete variable domain, with remaining parts taken from reference TRBV28 and TRBJ1-4, reads DVKVTQSSRYLVKRTGEKVFLECVQDMDHENMFWYRQDPGLGLRLIYFSYDVKMKEKGDIPEGYSVSREKKERFSLILESASTNQTSMYLCASSPNPTGQNEKLFFGSGTQLSVL.

Here the CDR3 DNA reads TGTGCCATCGCCCCAATGGCTCCGGGGGAGCTGTTTTTT. Protein product: CAIAPMAPGELFF. The rearrangement links TRBV10-3 to TRBJ2-2; D is ambiguous. V lost 8 bases and J 8 bases, leaving 15 bases between the germline ends. The CDR3 is made up of 13 amino acids. The germline V gene has CDR1 ENHRY and CDR2 SYGVKD.

This clone has a single count. The rearrangement joins TRBV4-3 to TRBJ2-4; D call uncertain. CDR1 and CDR2 from the germline V gene are LGHNA and YSLEER. The germline V and J ends were trimmed by 0 bases and 5 bases, with 14 bases remaining between them. The CDR3 has 16 residues. CDR3 sequence reads: CASSQETPGLQNIQYF. The CDR3, as DNA: TGCGCCAGCAGCCAAGAAACCCCAGGTTTGCAAAACATTCAGTACTTC.

The rearrangement links TRBV27 to TRBJ2-5; perhaps TRBD2 as D (6 bases). The CDR3 runs to 15 residues. V lost 7 bases and J 4 bases, leaving 19 bases between the germline ends. The germline CDR1 and CDR2 sequences are MNHEY and SMNVEV (reference sequence). The CDR3 sequence is CASTRRWDFLETQYF. The CDR3 nucleotides are TGTGCCAGCACAAGACGGTGGGACTTTCTAGAGACCCAGTACTTC.

The chain couples TRBV18 to TRBJ1-5, with a possible D match to TRBD1 (6 bases). The CDR3 is 17 amino acids. Germline CDR1 is KGHSH and CDR2 is LQKENI. The V end was cut by 1 base, the J end by 6 bases, with 19 bases between. As DNA, the CDR3 is TGTGCCAGCTCACCACGGGGGCAGGGAGGGGGTATTCAGCCCCAGCATTTT. Its translation: CASSPRGQGGGIQPQHF.

V and J are TRBV10-3 and TRBJ2-1; TRBD2 matches at 15 bases. CDR1 is ENHRY and CDR2 is SYGVKD in the germline V gene. The V and J ends lost 5 bases and 2 bases, in that order; junction bases with no gene match: 7. The CDR3 loop spans 18 amino acids. CDR3 protein: CAISRRTSGGAAYNEQFF. CDR3 coding DNA: TGTGCCATCAGTCGACGGACTAGCGGGGGGGCGGCCTACAATGAGCAGTTCTTC.

The chain carries TRBV9 and TRBJ1-4; no definite D call. The germline V gene encodes CDR1 SGDLS and CDR2 YYNGEE. The V and J ends lost 4 bases and 0 bases respectively, with 13 bases between them. The CDR3 length is 16 residues. The CDR3 protein is CASSPTAGATNEKLFF. The CDR3, as DNA: TGTGCCAGCAGCCCAACCGCAGGCGCAACTAATGAAAAACTGTTTTTT.

Points on this clone: The junction departs from the called germline gene at one end, perhaps through a read error. V is TRBV5-1 and J is TRBJ1-4; the match to TRBD1 covers 7 bases. Germline loops: CDR1 SGHRS, CDR2 YFSETQ. The CDR3 covers 17 residues. The CDR3 protein is CASRLAAGGSSTEKLFF. In DNA form, the CDR3 reads TGCGCCAGCAGGTTGGCTGCAGGGGGGAGTTCGACCGAAAAACTGTTTTTT. Filled out from reference TRBV5-1 and TRBJ1-4, the complete variable domain reads KAGVTQTPRYLIKTRGQQVTLSCSPISGHRSVSWYQQTPGQGLQFLFEYFSETQRNKGNFPGRFSGRQFSNSRSEMNVSTLELGDSALYLCASRLAAGGSSTEKLFFGSGTQLSVL.

CDR3 in amino acids: CASSDRVEQPQHF. As DNA, the CDR3 is TGTGCCAGCTCGGACAGGGTTGAGCAGCCCCAGCATTTT. The V and J genes are TRBV6-5 and TRBJ1-5; 8 bases agree with TRBD1. The CDR3 runs 13 residues. Germline V gene lookup returns CDR1 MNHEY and CDR2 SVGAGI. Germline trimming cut 8 bases from V and 7 bases from J; bases unmatched to any gene: 7.

This chain joins TRBV30 and TRBJ1-2; D is unclear. CDR1 is GTSNPN, CDR2 SVGIG, per germline (reference sequence). Trimming removed 3 bases from V and 2 bases from J, with 10 bases in between. The CDR3 covers 13 residues. CDR3 in amino acids: CAWSGGENYGYTF. The CDR3 DNA is TGTGCCTGGAGCGGCGGGGAAAACTATGGCTACACCTTC. The full variable domain, its missing parts supplied by reference TRBV30 and TRBJ1-2, is SQTIHQWPATLVQPVGSPLSLECTVEGTSNPNLYWYRQAAGRGLQLLFYSVGIGQISSEVPQNLSASRPQDRQFILSSKKLLLSDSGFYLCAWSGGENYGYTFGSGTRLTVV.

The chain combines TRBV21-1 with TRBJ2-7; no DNA check was done on the table's D call, TRBD1. TRBV21-1 is shown as a pseudogene. CDR3 length: 14 amino acids. This CDR3 is CASSTKNRAYEQYF. The CDR3, as DNA: TGTGCCAGCAGCACGAAGAACAGGGCCTACGAGCAGTACTTC.

V and J are TRBV5-4 and TRBJ2-5; tentative D call: TRBD2 (5 bases). Germline CDR1 SGHNT, CDR2 YYREEE (reference sequence). V shed 4 bases and J shed 2 bases, with 9 bases lying between them. CDR3 size: 13 residues. The CDR3 loop is CASSLGKQETQYF. DNA of the CDR3: TGTGCCAGCAGCCTCGGGAAACAAGAGACCCAGTACTTC.